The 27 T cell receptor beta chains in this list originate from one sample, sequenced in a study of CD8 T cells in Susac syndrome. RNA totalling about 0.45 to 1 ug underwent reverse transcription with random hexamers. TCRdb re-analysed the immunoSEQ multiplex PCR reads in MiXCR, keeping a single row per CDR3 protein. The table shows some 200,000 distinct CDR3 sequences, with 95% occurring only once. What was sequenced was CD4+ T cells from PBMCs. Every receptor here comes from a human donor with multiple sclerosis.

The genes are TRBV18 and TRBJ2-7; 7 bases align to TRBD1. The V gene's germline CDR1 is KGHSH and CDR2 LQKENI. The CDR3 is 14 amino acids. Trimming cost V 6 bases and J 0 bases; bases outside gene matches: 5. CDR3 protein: CASSVGTDSYEQYF. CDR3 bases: TGTGCCAGCTCTGTCGGGACAGACTCCTACGAGCAGTACTTC. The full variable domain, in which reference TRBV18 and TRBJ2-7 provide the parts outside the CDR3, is NAGVMQNPRHLVRRRGQEARLRCSPMKGHSHVYWYRQLPEEGLKFMVYLQKENIIDESGMPKERFSAEFPKEGPSILRIQQVVRGDSAAYFCASSVGTDSYEQYFGPGTRLTVT.

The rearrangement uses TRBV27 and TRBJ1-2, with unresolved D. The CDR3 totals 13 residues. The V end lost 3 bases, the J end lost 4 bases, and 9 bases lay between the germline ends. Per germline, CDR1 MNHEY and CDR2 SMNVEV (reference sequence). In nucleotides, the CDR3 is TGTGCCAGCAGTTTGTACGGACTCTATGGCTACACCTTC. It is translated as CASSLYGLYGYTF.

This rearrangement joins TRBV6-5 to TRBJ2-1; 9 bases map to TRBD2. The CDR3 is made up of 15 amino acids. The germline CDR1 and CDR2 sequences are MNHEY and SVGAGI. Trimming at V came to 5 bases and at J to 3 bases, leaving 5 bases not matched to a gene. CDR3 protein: CASSKSGRFYNEQFF. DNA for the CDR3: TGTGCCAGCAGTAAGAGCGGGAGGTTCTACAATGAGCAGTTCTTC.

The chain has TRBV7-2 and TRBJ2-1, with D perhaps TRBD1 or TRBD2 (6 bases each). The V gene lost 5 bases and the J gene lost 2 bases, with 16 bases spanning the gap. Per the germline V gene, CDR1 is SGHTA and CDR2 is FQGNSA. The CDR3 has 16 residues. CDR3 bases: TGTGCCAGCAGCGTGAATTCGAGGGGGGCCTACAATGAGCAGTTCTTC. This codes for CASSVNSRGAYNEQFF.

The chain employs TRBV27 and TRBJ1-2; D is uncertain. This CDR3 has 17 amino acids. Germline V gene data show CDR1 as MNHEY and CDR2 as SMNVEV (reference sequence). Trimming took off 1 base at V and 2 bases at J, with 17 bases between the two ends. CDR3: CASSLFPGQPGNYGYTF. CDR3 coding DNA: TGTGCCAGCAGTTTATTTCCGGGCCAGCCGGGGAACTATGGCTACACCTTC.

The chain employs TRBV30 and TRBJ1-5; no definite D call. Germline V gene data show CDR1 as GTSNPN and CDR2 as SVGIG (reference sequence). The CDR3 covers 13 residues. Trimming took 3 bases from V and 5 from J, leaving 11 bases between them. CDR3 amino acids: CAWSKAGDQPQHF. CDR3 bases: TGTGCCTGGAGCAAGGCGGGCGATCAGCCCCAGCATTTT. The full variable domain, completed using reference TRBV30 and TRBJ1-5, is SQTIHQWPATLVQPVGSPLSLECTVEGTSNPNLYWYRQAAGRGLQLLFYSVGIGQISSEVPQNLSASRPQDRQFILSSKKLLLSDSGFYLCAWSKAGDQPQHFGDGTRLSIL.

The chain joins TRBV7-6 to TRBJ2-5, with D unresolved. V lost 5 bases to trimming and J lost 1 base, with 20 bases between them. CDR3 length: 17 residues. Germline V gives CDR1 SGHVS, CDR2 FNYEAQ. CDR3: CASSHFLGLYSQETQYF. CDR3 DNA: TGTGCCAGCAGCCACTTCTTAGGGCTCTATTCCCAAGAGACCCAGTACTTC.

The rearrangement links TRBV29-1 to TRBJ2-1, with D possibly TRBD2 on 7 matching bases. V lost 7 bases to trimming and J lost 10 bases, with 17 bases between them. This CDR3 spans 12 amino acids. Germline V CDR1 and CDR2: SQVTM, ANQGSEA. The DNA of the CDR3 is TGCAGCGACGAGAGCAGCGGGACAGAGCAGTTCTTC. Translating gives CSDESSGTEQFF.

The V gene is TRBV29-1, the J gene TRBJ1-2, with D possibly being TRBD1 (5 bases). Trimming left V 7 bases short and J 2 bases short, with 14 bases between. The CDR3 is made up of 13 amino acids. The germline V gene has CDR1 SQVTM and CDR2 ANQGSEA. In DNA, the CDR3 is TGCAGCGCAGCCGGGGGTCCGAACTATGGCTACACCTTC. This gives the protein CSAAGGPNYGYTF.

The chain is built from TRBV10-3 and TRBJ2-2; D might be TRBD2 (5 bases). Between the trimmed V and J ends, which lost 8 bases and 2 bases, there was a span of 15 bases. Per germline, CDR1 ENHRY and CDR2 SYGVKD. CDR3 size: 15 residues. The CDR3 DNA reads TGTGCCATCGCCGAAGGAGCGGTTAACACCGGGGAGCTGTTTTTT. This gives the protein CAIAEGAVNTGELFF.

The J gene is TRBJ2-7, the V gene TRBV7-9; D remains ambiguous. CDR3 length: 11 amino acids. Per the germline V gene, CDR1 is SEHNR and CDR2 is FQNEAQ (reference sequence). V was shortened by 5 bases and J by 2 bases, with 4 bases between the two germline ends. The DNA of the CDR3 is TGTGCCAGCAGCCCCACCTACGAGCAGTACTTC. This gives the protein CASSPTYEQYF. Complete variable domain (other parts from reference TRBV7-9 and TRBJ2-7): DTGVSQNPRHKITKRGQNVTFRCDPISEHNRLYWYRQTLGQGPEFLTYFQNEAQLEKSRLLSDRFSAERPKGSFSTLEIQRTEQGDSAMYLCASSPTYEQYFGPGTRLTVT.

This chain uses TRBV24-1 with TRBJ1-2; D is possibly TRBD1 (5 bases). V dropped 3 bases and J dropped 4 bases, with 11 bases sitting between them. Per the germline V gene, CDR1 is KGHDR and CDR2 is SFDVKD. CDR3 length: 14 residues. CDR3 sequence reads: CATSDTGRTYGYTF. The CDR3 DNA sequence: TGTGCCACCAGTGATACGGGACGGACCTATGGCTACACCTTC.

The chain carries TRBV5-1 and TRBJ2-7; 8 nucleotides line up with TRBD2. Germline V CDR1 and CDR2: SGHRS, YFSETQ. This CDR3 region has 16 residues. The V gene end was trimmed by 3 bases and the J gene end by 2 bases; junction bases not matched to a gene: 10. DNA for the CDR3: TGCGCCAGCAGCTCGGACAGCCTAGCGGGTACCTACGAGCAGTACTTC. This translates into CASSSDSLAGTYEQYF.

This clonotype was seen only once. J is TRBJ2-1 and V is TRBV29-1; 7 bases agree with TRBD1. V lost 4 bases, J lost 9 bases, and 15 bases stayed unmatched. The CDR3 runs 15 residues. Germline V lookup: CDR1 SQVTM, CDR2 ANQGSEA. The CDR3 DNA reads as TGCAGCGTTGGTGGGACCCTGCATACAGGGGCTGAGCAGTTCTTC. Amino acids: CSVGGTLHTGAEQFF.

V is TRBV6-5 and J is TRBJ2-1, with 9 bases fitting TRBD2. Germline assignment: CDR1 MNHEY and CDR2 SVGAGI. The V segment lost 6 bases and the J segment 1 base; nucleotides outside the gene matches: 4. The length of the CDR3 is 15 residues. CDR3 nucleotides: TGTGCCAGCAGCCAGAGCGGGGGGTCCTACAATGAGCAGTTCTTC. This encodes CASSQSGGSYNEQFF.

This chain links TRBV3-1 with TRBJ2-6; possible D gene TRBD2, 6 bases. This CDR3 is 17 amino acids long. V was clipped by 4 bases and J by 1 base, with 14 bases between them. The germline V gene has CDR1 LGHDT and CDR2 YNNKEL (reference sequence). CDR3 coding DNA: TGTGCCAGCAGCCCGACCCCCGCGGGGTCTGGGGCCAACGTCCTGACTTTC. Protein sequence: CASSPTPAGSGANVLTF.

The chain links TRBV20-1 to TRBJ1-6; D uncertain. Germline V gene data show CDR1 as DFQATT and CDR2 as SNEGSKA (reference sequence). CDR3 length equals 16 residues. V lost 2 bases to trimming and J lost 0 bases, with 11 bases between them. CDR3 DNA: TGCAGTGCTAGACCGGACGGCAGCTCCTATAATTCACCCCTCCACTTT. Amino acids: CSARPDGSSYNSPLHF.

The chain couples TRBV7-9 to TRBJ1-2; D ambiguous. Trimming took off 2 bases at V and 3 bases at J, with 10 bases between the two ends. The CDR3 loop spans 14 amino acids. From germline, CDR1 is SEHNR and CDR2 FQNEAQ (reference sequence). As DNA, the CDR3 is TGTGCCAGCAGCTTATCGGGGATTGACTATGGCTACACCTTC. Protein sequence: CASSLSGIDYGYTF.

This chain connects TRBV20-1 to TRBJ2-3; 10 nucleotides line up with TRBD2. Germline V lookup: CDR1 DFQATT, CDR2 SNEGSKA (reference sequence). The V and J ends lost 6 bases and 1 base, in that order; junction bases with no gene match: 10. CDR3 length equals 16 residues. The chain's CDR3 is CSAKKVGTSGTDTQYF. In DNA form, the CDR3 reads TGCAGTGCGAAGAAGGTTGGGACTAGCGGCACAGATACGCAGTATTTT.

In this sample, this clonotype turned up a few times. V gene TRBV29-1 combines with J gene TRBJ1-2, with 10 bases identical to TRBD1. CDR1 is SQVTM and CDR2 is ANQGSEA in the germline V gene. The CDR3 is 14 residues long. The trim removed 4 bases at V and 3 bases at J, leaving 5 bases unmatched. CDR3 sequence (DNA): TGCAGCGTTGGACAGGGGGCGCGCGACTATGGCTACACCTTC. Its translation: CSVGQGARDYGYTF. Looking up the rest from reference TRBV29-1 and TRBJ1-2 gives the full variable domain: SAVISQKPSRDICQRGTSLTIQCQVDSQVTMMFWYRQQPGQSLTLIATANQGSEATYESGFVIDKFPISRPNLTFSTLTVSNMSPEDSSIYLCSVGQGARDYGYTFGSGTRLTVV.

The CDR3 region is CASSDLYEQFF. The DNA for the CDR3 is TGTGCCAGCAGTGATCTCTATGAGCAGTTCTTC. The genes are TRBV25-1 and TRBJ2-1; no clear D. The CDR3 length is 11 residues. CDR1 and CDR2 (germline): MGHDK, SYGVNS. Deletions cut 3 bases from V and 8 bases from J, with 5 bases between. Supplemented by reference TRBV25-1 and TRBJ2-1, the full variable domain reads EADIYQTPRYLVIGTGKKITLECSQTMGHDKMYWYQQDPGMELHLIHYSYGVNSTEKGDLSSESTVSRIRTEHFPLTLESARPSHTSQYLCASSDLYEQFFGPGTRLTVL.

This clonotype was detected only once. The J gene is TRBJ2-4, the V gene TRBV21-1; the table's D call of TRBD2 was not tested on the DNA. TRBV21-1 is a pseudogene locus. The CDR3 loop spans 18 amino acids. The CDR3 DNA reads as TGTGCCAGCAGCAAACGGCGGCAGGGCCGAAACCTCAAAAACATTCAGTACTTC. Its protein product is CASSKRRQGRNLKNIQYF.

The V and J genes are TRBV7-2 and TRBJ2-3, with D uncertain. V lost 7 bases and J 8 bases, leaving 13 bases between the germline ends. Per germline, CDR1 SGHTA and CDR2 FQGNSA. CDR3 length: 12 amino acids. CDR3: CASKAPDGTQYF. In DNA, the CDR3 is TGTGCCAGCAAGGCCCCGGACGGTACGCAGTATTTT.

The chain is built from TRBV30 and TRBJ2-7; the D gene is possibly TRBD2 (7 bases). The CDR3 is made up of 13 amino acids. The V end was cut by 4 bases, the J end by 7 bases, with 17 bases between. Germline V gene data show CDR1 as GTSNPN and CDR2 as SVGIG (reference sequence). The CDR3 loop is CAWIRWEGGEQYF. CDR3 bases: TGTGCCTGGATCCGATGGGAGGGGGGGGAGCAGTACTTC.

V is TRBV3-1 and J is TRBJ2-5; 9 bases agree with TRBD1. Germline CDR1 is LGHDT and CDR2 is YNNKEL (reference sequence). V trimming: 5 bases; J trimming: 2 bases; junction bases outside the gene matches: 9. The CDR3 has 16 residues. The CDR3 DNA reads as TGTGCCAGCAGCTACCACGGGACAGGGAGACAAGAGACCCAGTACTTC. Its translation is CASSYHGTGRQETQYF.

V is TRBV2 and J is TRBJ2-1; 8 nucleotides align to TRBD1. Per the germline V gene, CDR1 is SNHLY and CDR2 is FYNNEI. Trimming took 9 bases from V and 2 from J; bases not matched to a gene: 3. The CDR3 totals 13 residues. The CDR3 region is CASAQGAYNEQFF. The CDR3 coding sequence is TGTGCCAGTGCACAGGGGGCCTACAATGAGCAGTTCTTC.

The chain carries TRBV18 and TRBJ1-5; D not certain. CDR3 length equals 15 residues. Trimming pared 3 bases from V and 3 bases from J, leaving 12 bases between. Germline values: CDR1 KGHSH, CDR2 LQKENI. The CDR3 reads CASSPIPGPNQPQHF. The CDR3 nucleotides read TGTGCCAGCTCACCGATACCGGGCCCCAATCAGCCCCAGCATTTT.